This T cell receptor beta chain was sequenced during a study of response to subunit inactivated influenza vaccine. Study outcomes and limitations: A suggestion made by the authors is that each seasonal influenza vaccination recruits few new T cells.

Germline CDR1 LNHNV, CDR2 YYDKDF (reference sequence). The CDR3 is 14 residues long. V was pared by 5 bases and J by 0 bases, with 7 bases between. This clonotype was counted between two and nine times. Its antigen is not identified. Each CDR3 protein is one row after TCRdb ran MiXCR on the RT-PCR reads. The sample has 530,000 or so distinct CDR3 sequences, less than 30% seen once. Here the sequenced sample was CD4+ T cells sorted from PBMCs, taken more than 4 days after vaccination. This TCR was recovered from a middle-aged man who received an inactivated influenza vaccine. This chain connects TRBV15 to TRBJ2-2; D is undetermined. CDR3 coding DNA: TGTGCCACCAGCGGCAGAGCGAACACCGGGGAGCTGTTTTTT. Amino acids: CATSGRANTGELFF.